Each of the 30 T cell receptor beta chains below was sequenced from the same sample in a study of blood T cell repertoires in COVID-19. Sequencing was performed with immunoSEQ multiplex PCR; in TCRdb, only in-frame clones are kept and a portion is missing. The sample records tens of thousands of clones, about 91% being singletons. The sequencing input was peripheral blood. These receptors came from a human donor in a cohort sampled during active COVID-19.

This chain links TRBV5-6 with TRBJ2-3; weak D call: TRBD2 (6 bases). This CDR3 contains 15 residues. V lost 0 bases and J 1 base, leaving 9 bases between the germline ends. CDR1 is SGHDT, CDR2 YYEEEE, per germline. CDR3 loop: CASSLGASGTDTQYF. The CDR3 nucleotides are TGTGCCAGCAGCTTGGGTGCTAGCGGCACAGATACGCAGTATTTT.

The gene calls are TRBV15 and TRBJ2-7, with D unclear. Per germline, CDR1 LNHNV and CDR2 YYDKDF (reference sequence). The CDR3 spans 13 residues. Trimming took off 1 base at V and 3 bases at J, with 7 bases between the two ends. The CDR3 DNA reads TGTGCCACCAGCAGAGGTCGGAGCTACGAGCAGTACTTC. This codes for CATSRGRSYEQYF.

V and J are TRBV18 and TRBJ1-5, with TRBD1 matching 11 bases. The CDR3 runs to 14 residues. Trimming cost V 2 bases and J 6 bases; bases outside gene matches: 0. Germline lookup yields CDR1 KGHSH and CDR2 LQKENI. The CDR3 loop reads CASSPGTGGQPQHF. CDR3 DNA sequence: TGTGCCAGCTCACCAGGGACAGGGGGTCAGCCCCAGCATTTT.

V is TRBV7-9 and J is TRBJ2-6; D is possibly TRBD1 (6 bases). The CDR3 consists of 16 residues. V lost 0 bases, J lost 2 bases, and 8 bases lay in between. Germline lookup yields CDR1 SEHNR and CDR2 FQNEAQ (reference sequence). CDR3 bases: TGTGCCAGCAGCTTAGCCGCAGGGGCTGGGGCCAACGTCCTGACTTTC. It specifies CASSLAAGAGANVLTF.

The chain carries TRBV9 and TRBJ1-6; 11 bases line up with TRBD1. This CDR3 contains 17 residues. Germline V gives CDR1 SGDLS, CDR2 YYNGEE. Germline trimming cut 2 bases from V and 0 bases from J; bases unmatched to any gene: 1. The DNA of the CDR3 is TGTGCCAGCAGCGTTGGGACAGGGGGCTCCTATAATTCACCCCTCCACTTT. It yields the protein CASSVGTGGSYNSPLHF.

The chain carries TRBV5-1 and TRBJ2-5; 7 positions match TRBD1. Germline assignment: CDR1 SGHRS and CDR2 YFSETQ. This CDR3 is built from 14 residues. With 4 bases clipped from V and 1 base from J, the junction kept 4 bases outside the gene matches. CDR3 in amino acids: CASSQGQLQETQYF. CDR3 bases: TGCGCCAGCAGCCAGGGACAGCTCCAAGAGACCCAGTACTTC.

V usage is TRBV6-5 and J usage is TRBJ2-2; 7 nucleotides line up with TRBD2. The ends lost 4 bases at V and 7 bases at J; junction bases unmatched: 6. This CDR3 is built from 14 residues. Germline CDR1 and CDR2: MNHEY and SVGAGI. The CDR3 spells CASSSEGRDGELFF. Written as DNA, the CDR3 is TGTGCCAGCAGTTCAGAGGGGAGGGACGGGGAGCTGTTTTTT.

This clone turned up a few times. The rearrangement uses TRBV18 and TRBJ1-5; possible D gene TRBD1, 6 bases. V lost 4 bases to trimming and J lost 5 bases, with 15 bases between them. The CDR3 runs 15 residues. CDR1 is KGHSH and CDR2 is LQKENI in the germline V gene. CDR3 residues: CASSRQQGVDQPQHF. For the CDR3, the DNA is TGTGCCAGCTCACGACAACAGGGTGTTGATCAGCCCCAGCATTTT.

This chain joins TRBV2 and TRBJ1-2; D is unclear. V was trimmed by 1 base and J by 8 bases, leaving 11 bases between them. This CDR3 contains 13 residues. From germline, CDR1 is SNHLY and CDR2 FYNNEI. The CDR3: CASSEESPGGYTF. For the CDR3, the DNA is TGTGCCAGCAGTGAAGAGTCCCCCGGGGGCTACACCTTC.

The CDR3 bases are TGCGCCAGCAGCCAAGCGGTTTTCTCCTACGAGCAGTACTTC. It is translated as CASSQAVFSYEQYF. The chain is built from TRBV4-1 and TRBJ2-7, with D unresolved. The CDR3 is made up of 14 amino acids. Trimming left V 1 base short and J 0 bases short, with 7 bases between. The germline V gene has CDR1 MGHRA and CDR2 YSYEKL.

The chain employs TRBV7-9 and TRBJ2-3; 10 bases line up with TRBD1. V shed 2 bases and J 6 bases; nucleotides not matched to a gene: 5. The CDR3 length is 15 residues. Germline CDR1 SEHNR, CDR2 FQNEAQ (reference sequence). In DNA, the CDR3 is TGTGCCAGCAGCTTACCCGGGACAGGGGAGGATACGCAGTATTTT. Protein product: CASSLPGTGEDTQYF. Using reference TRBV7-9 and TRBJ2-3 for the parts outside the CDR3, the full variable domain is DTGVSQNPRHKITKRGQNVTFRCDPISEHNRLYWYRQTLGQGPEFLTYFQNEAQLEKSRLLSDRFSAERPKGSFSTLEIQRTEQGDSAMYLCASSLPGTGEDTQYFGPGTRLTVL.

The chain couples TRBV6-2 or TRBV6-3 to TRBJ1-2; 7 bases line up with TRBD1. V gave up 4 bases and J gave up 7 bases; unmatched junction bases: 0. Germline V gene data show CDR1 as MNHEY and CDR2 as SVGEGT. The CDR3 is 11 residues long. CDR3 DNA: TGTGCCAGCAGTTCAGGGGGTGGCTACACCTTC. The encoded protein is CASSSGGGYTF.

This clone was seen only a few times. The gene calls are TRBV7-9 and TRBJ1-2, with a tentative D call TRBD1 (6 bases). This CDR3 is built from 11 residues. CDR1 and CDR2 from the germline V gene are SEHNR and FQNEAQ (reference sequence). Trimming stripped 5 bases from V and 5 bases from J, with 6 bases between. Here the CDR3 DNA reads TGTGCCAGCAGCACAGGGTATGGCTACACCTTC. Amino acids: CASSTGYGYTF.

This sequence joins TRBV3-1 (or the pseudogene TRBV3-2) and TRBJ1-6; 8 bases map to TRBD1. CDR1 and CDR2 (germline): LGHDT, YNNKEL (reference sequence). Germline trimming cut 4 bases from V and 10 bases from J; bases unmatched to any gene: 6. The CDR3 loop spans 14 amino acids. CDR3 loop: CASSPRGRGSPLHF. CDR3 nucleotide sequence: TGTGCCAGCAGCCCCAGGGGGCGCGGGTCACCCCTCCACTTT.

The rearrangement joins TRBV11-2 to TRBJ2-5; 9 bases are shared with TRBD1. The J call may be mistaken, given a closer DNA end match to TRBJ2-7. CDR1 is SGHAT, CDR2 FQNNGV, per germline. The CDR3 runs 15 residues. CDR3 sequence (DNA): TGTGCCAGCAGCCTTTTGGGGACAGGGTCCTACGAGCAGTACTTC. This gives the protein CASSLLGTGSYEQYF.

The CDR3 nucleotides are TGTGCCAGCAGCCTTGAGGACAGGGATGAGCAGTTCTTC. Translated, it gives CASSLEDRDEQFF. The V call is TRBV5-4, the J call TRBJ2-1, with TRBD1 identical over 8 bases. Germline values: CDR1 SGHNT, CDR2 YYREEE (reference sequence). The CDR3 has 13 amino acids. V lost 4 bases and J lost 8; bases outside the gene matches: 5.

The gene calls are TRBV7-9 and TRBJ1-2; weak D call: TRBD1 (5 bases). The germline V gene has CDR1 SEHNR and CDR2 FQNEAQ (reference sequence). This CDR3 spans 17 amino acids. The germline V and J ends were trimmed by 5 bases and 0 bases, with 19 bases remaining between them. In DNA form, the CDR3 reads TGTGCCAGCAGCCCGGACATAGGATGGGTGACTAACTATGGCTACACCTTC. Its protein product is CASSPDIGWVTNYGYTF.

The chain links TRBV11-2 to TRBJ2-1; D remains ambiguous. Germline lookup yields CDR1 SGHAT and CDR2 FQNNGV. The CDR3 is made up of 14 amino acids. Trimming pared 5 bases from V and 0 bases from J, leaving 8 bases between. CDR3 sequence (DNA): TGTGCCAGCAGCGTCGTCGGCTCCTACAATGAGCAGTTCTTC. This translates into CASSVVGSYNEQFF. The variable domain in full, with the rest retrieved from reference TRBV11-2 and TRBJ2-1, is EAGVAQSPRYKIIEKRQSVAFWCNPISGHATLYWYQQILGQGPKLLIQFQNNGVVDDSQLPKDRFSAERLKGVDSTLKIQPAKLEDSAVYLCASSVVGSYNEQFFGPGTRLTVL.

The V and J genes are TRBV24-1 and TRBJ2-5, with 9 bases identical to TRBD2. The V and J ends lost 3 bases and 3 bases, in that order; junction bases with no gene match: 7. Per the germline V gene, CDR1 is KGHDR and CDR2 is SFDVKD. This CDR3 region has 16 residues. As DNA, the CDR3 is TGTGCCACCAGTGATAATAGCGGGGGTTCAAAAGAGACCCAGTACTTC. Encoded protein: CATSDNSGGSKETQYF.

The rearrangement joins TRBV2 to TRBJ2-7; 10 nucleotides agree with TRBD2. V shed 1 base, J shed 3 bases, and the junction held 6 bases outside the gene matches. Per the germline V gene, CDR1 is SNHLY and CDR2 is FYNNEI. The CDR3 has 16 residues. The DNA of the CDR3 is TGTGCCAGCAGTGAAGGGGGACTAGCGAGAGACTACGAGCAGTACTTC. It is translated as CASSEGGLARDYEQYF.

The rearrangement uses TRBV4-3 and TRBJ2-7; 10 bases map to TRBD2. V lost 1 base and J lost 1; bases outside the gene matches: 13. This CDR3 contains 19 residues. Germline CDR1 is LGHNA and CDR2 is YSLEER. CDR3 amino acids: CASSQALGERGGLSYEQYF. The CDR3 region has the DNA TGCGCCAGCAGCCAAGCTCTAGGAGAGCGGGGGGGCCTTTCCTACGAGCAGTACTTC.

J is TRBJ2-7 and V is TRBV5-6, with 8 positions matching TRBD1. With V trimmed by 3 bases and J by 2 bases, 4 bases remained unmatched. CDR1 is SGHDT and CDR2 is YYEEEE in the germline V gene. The CDR3 runs 14 residues. CDR3 loop: CASSWGQATYEQYF. The CDR3 coding sequence is TGTGCCAGCAGCTGGGGACAGGCTACCTACGAGCAGTACTTC.

In its sample, this clone was seen once. The rearrangement joins TRBV12-2 to TRBJ2-1; the table assigns TRBD2, which was not confirmed against the DNA. TRBV12-2 is designated a pseudogene. CDR3 length: 14 residues. DNA of the CDR3: TGTGCAAGTCGCGATACTAGGGTGGACGGTGAGCAGTTCTTC. Residues: CASRDTRVDGEQFF.

This chain links TRBV20-1 with TRBJ1-6; TRBD1 matches 7 bases. Per germline, CDR1 DFQATT and CDR2 SNEGSKA (reference sequence). The CDR3 loop spans 15 amino acids. With V trimmed by 3 bases and J by 7 bases, 9 bases remained unmatched. The CDR3 loop reads CSASRGTGDNSPLHF. CDR3 DNA: TGCAGTGCTAGTCGGGGAACAGGGGACAATTCACCCCTCCACTTT.

CDR3 in DNA: TGCGCCAGTAGACAGTACACCGGGGAGCTGTTTTTT. Translated: CASRQYTGELFF. V gene TRBV5-1 combines with J gene TRBJ2-2, with TRBD1 as a possible D gene (5 bases). CDR3 length equals 12 residues. The V end was cut by 8 bases, the J end by 3 bases, with 8 bases between. The V gene's germline CDR1 is SGHRS and CDR2 YFSETQ.

V and J are TRBV29-1 and TRBJ1-5, with 9 bases fitting TRBD1. From germline, CDR1 is SQVTM and CDR2 ANQGSEA. CDR3 size: 15 residues. After removal of 6 bases from V and 6 bases from J, the junction contained 12 bases not matched to a gene. CDR3 amino acids: CSVSQGTGWGQPQHF. CDR3 DNA sequence: TGCAGCGTATCCCAGGGGACAGGGTGGGGTCAGCCCCAGCATTTT.

The chain carries TRBV5-6 and TRBJ2-1; D remains ambiguous. The CDR3 totals 15 residues. Germline V CDR1 and CDR2: SGHDT, YYEEEE. V lost 0 bases and J lost 4, with 11 bases in between. CDR3 coding DNA: TGTGCCAGCAGCTTGGTGGCAGTAAAATACAATGAGCAGTTCTTC. It encodes CASSLVAVKYNEQFF.

The chain combines TRBV18 with TRBJ2-3; tentative D call: TRBD2 (5 bases). Between the trimmed V and J ends, which lost 3 bases and 6 bases, there was a span of 13 bases. The CDR3 runs to 14 residues. CDR1 and CDR2 (germline): KGHSH, LQKENI. The CDR3 bases are TGTGCCAGCTCACCGGAACGGGAAGCTGATACGCAGTATTTT. Its translation: CASSPEREADTQYF.

The V and J genes are TRBV10-3 and TRBJ1-3; 10 nucleotides line up with TRBD1. This CDR3 contains 15 residues. From germline, CDR1 is ENHRY and CDR2 SYGVKD. Trimming at V came to 5 bases and at J to 2 bases, leaving 3 bases not matched to a gene. The CDR3: CAISRQGATGNTIYF. The CDR3 DNA follows: TGTGCCATCAGTCGACAGGGGGCGACTGGAAACACCATATATTTT.

The CDR3 nucleotides are TGTGCCAGCAGCTCGGACAGTCTCAGACTCAGCTATGGCTACACCTTC. Residues: CASSSDSLRLSYGYTF. The V and J genes are TRBV5-4 and TRBJ1-2; possible D gene TRBD1, 6 bases. Germline V gene sequence: CDR1 SGHNT, CDR2 YYREEE (reference sequence). CDR3 size: 16 residues. V was trimmed by 3 bases and J by 4 bases, leaving 19 bases between them.